This T cell receptor beta chain was obtained from a study of blood T cell repertoires in COVID-19. The protocol was immunoSEQ multiplex PCR, while the TCRdb copy is restricted to in-frame clones and leaves out a portion. Here the sample spans about 330,000 clones, 80% to 90% being singletons. This clone was counted a single time. The CDR3 has 15 residues. V was clipped by 5 bases and J by 3 bases; unmatched bases: 7. Germline values: CDR1 SGHTA, CDR2 FQGNSA. This chain links TRBV7-2 with TRBJ2-7, with 10 bases identical to TRBD2. This TCR was sampled from a woman aged 25 to 45 who had recovered from COVID-19. The sequenced material came from PBMCs or T cells enriched from blood (not recorded which). CDR3: CASSAGLADIYEQYF. The CDR3 DNA reads as TGTGCCAGCAGCGCCGGACTAGCGGATATCTACGAGCAGTACTTC.